This passage covers 8 T cell receptor beta chains from one sample sequenced in a study of T cells expressing NK-cell markers. TCRdb reanalyzed the 5' RACE reads and collapses them to one entry per CDR3 protein, without DNA. The sample table includes 550,000 or so distinct CDR3 sequences. Sequences were obtained from blood T cells: a sorted CD56 or NKG2C T cell subset, CD4+ or CD8+ T cells, or bulk PBMC T cells (not recorded which). The receptors were gathered from a man aged 18 to 30 in good health.

The gene calls are TRBV20-1 and TRBJ1-2. This CDR3 spans 14 amino acids. Germline CDR1 and CDR2: DFQATT and SNEGSKA (reference sequence). This CDR3 is CSASSLRVGYGYTF.

The chain recombines TRBV20-1 with TRBJ2-3; the TCRdb call, TRBD2, lacks DNA for checking. The CDR3 is 16 residues long. The V gene's germline CDR1 is DFQATT and CDR2 SNEGSKA (reference sequence). CDR3 sequence: CSAPFGRALSTDTQYF.

The chain employs TRBV5-6 and TRBJ2-5; TCRdb proposes TRBD1, but this gene call is untestable without DNA. This CDR3 region has 15 residues. Germline V lookup: CDR1 SGHDT, CDR2 YYEEEE. CDR3 protein: CASKGDEGPQETQYF.

The chain joins TRBV5-1 to TRBJ2-3; the D call of TRBD1 rests on TCRdb alone, since no DNA is present to check it. This CDR3 is built from 14 residues. Germline values: CDR1 SGHRS, CDR2 YFSETQ. This CDR3 is CASSLPGGPDTQYF.

The chain couples TRBV27 to TRBJ2-7; without DNA, the TCRdb call of TRBD1 cannot be checked. This CDR3 comprises 14 residues. Germline loops: CDR1 MNHEY, CDR2 SMNVEV (reference sequence). CDR3 sequence reads: CASKHQGSGYEQYF.

The J gene is TRBJ1-5, the V gene TRBV2. Germline assignment: CDR1 SNHLY and CDR2 FYNNEI. This CDR3 region has 14 residues. CDR3 amino acids: CASSERGREQPQHF.

The rearrangement links TRBV20-1 to TRBJ2-7; TCRdb reports TRBD2, a call that lacks DNA to check it against. This CDR3 has 14 amino acids. The germline V gene has CDR1 DFQATT and CDR2 SNEGSKA (reference sequence). CDR3 loop: CSASPLAQTYEQYF.

The V gene is TRBV5-1, the J gene TRBJ2-1; TCRdb outputs TRBD2, but without DNA this stays unchecked. The CDR3 runs 15 residues. Germline V CDR1 and CDR2: SGHRS, YFSETQ. The CDR3 spells CASREMGTSEGEQFF.